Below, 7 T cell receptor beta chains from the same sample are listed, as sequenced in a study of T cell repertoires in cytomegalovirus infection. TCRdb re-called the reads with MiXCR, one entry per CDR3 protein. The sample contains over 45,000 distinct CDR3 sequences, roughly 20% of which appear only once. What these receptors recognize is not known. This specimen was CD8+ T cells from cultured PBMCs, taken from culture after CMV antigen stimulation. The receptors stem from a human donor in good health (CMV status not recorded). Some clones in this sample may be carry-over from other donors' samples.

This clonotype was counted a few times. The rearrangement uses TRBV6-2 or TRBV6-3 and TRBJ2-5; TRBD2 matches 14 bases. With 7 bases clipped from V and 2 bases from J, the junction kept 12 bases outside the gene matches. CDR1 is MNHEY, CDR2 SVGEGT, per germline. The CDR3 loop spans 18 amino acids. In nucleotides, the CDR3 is TGTGCCAGCACCGGCTTCTGGACTAGCGGGAGGAGGCAAGAGACCCAGTACTTC. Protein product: CASTGFWTSGRRQETQYF.

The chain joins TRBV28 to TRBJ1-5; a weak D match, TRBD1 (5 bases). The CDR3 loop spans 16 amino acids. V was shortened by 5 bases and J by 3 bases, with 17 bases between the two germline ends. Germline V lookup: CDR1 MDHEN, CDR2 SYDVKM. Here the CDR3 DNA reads TGTGCCAGCAGTCGCCCCACCGGACATCTCAATCAGCCCCAGCATTTT. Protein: CASSRPTGHLNQPQHF.

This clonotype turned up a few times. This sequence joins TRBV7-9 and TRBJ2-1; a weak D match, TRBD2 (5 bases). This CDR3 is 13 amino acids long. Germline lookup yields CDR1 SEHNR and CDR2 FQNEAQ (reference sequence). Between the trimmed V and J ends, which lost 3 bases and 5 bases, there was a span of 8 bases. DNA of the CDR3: TGTGCCAGCAGCTTCGGGATAGACAATGAGCAGTTCTTC. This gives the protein CASSFGIDNEQFF. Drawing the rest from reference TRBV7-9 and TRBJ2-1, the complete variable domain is DTGVSQNPRHKITKRGQNVTFRCDPISEHNRLYWYRQTLGQGPEFLTYFQNEAQLEKSRLLSDRFSAERPKGSFSTLEIQRTEQGDSAMYLCASSFGIDNEQFFGPGTRLTVL.

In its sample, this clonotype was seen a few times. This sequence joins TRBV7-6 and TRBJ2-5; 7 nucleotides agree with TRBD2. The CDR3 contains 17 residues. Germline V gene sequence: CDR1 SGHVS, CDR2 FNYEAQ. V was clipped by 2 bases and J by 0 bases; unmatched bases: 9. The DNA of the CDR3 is TGTGCCAGCAGCTTAAGTGGAGCGGGGCCGTACCAAGAGACCCAGTACTTC. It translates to CASSLSGAGPYQETQYF.

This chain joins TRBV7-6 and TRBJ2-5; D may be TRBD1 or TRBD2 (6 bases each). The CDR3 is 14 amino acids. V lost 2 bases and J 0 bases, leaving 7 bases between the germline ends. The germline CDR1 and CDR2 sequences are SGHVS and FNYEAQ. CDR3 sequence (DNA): TGTGCCAGCAGCTTAAGGGGGGACCAAGAGACCCAGTACTTC. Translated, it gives CASSLRGDQETQYF.

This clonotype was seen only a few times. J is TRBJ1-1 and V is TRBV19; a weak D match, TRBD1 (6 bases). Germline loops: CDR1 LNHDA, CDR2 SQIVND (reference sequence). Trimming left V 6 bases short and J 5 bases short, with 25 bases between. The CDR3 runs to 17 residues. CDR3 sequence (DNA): TGTGCCAGTAGGCACCCCGGGGGGGGGCAAGAGGGAACTGAAGCTTTCTTT. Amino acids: CASRHPGGGQEGTEAFF.

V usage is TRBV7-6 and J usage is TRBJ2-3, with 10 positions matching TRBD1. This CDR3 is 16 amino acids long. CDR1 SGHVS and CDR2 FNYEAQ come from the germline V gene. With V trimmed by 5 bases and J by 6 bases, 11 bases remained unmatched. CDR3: CASSPAGTGEADTQYF. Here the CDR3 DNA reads TGTGCCAGCAGCCCAGCTGGGACAGGGGAGGCGGATACGCAGTATTTT.